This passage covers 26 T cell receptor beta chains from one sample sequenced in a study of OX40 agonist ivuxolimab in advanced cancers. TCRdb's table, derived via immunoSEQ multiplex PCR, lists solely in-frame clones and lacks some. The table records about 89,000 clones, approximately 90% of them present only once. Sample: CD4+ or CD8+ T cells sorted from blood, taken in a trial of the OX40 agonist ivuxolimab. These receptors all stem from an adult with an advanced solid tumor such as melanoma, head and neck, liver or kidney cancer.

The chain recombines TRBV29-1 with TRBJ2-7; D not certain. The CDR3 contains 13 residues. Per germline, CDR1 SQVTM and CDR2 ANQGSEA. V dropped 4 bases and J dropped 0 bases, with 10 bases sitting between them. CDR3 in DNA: TGCAGCGTTGTTTCTATTAGCTCCTACGAGCAGTACTTC. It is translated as CSVVSISSYEQYF.

The CDR3 is CASSVGGESPLHF. The DNA for the CDR3 is TGTGCCAGCAGCGTAGGTGGAGAATCACCCCTCCACTTT. This chain joins TRBV9 and TRBJ1-6; D ambiguous. The CDR3 totals 13 residues. V shed 0 bases and J shed 10 bases, with 8 bases lying between them. The germline CDR1 and CDR2 sequences are SGDLS and YYNGEE. Full variable domain (rest looked up from reference TRBV9 and TRBJ1-6): DSGVTQTPKHLITATGQRVTLRCSPRSGDLSVYWYQQSLDQGLQFLIQYYNGEERAKGNILERFSAQQFPDLHSELNLSSLELGDSALYFCASSVGGESPLHFGNGTRLTVT.

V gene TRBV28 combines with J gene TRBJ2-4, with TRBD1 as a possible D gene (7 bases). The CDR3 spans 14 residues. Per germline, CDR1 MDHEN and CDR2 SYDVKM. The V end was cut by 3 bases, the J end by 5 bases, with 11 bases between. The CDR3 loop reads CASSFQGGENIQYF. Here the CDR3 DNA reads TGTGCCAGCAGTTTTCAGGGGGGCGAAAACATTCAGTACTTC.

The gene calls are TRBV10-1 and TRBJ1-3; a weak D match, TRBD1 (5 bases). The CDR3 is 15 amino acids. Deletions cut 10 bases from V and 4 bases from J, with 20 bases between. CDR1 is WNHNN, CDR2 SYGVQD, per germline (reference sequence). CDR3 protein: CATAMLWGKGNTIYF. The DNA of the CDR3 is TGCGCCACAGCTATGTTATGGGGGAAAGGAAACACCATATATTTT.

The CDR3 DNA follows: TGTGCCAGCAGCCGTCGGGCCGCGAACACCGGGGAGCTGTTTTTT. Residues: CASSRRAANTGELFF. The chain carries TRBV7-2 and TRBJ2-2; D is unresolved. Per germline, CDR1 SGHTA and CDR2 FQGNSA. The CDR3 has 15 residues. The V end lost 5 bases, the J end lost 0 bases, and 10 bases lay between the germline ends.

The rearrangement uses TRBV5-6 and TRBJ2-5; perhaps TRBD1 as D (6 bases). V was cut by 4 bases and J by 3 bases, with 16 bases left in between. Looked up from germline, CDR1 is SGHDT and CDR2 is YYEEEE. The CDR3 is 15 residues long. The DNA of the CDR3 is TGTGCCAGCAGCCCATCAGGGGTTGCGGAAGAGACCCAGTACTTC. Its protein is CASSPSGVAEETQYF.

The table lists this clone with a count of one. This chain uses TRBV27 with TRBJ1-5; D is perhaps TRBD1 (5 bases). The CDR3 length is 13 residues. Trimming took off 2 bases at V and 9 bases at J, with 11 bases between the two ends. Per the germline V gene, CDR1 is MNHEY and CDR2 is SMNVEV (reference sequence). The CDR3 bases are TGTGCCAGCAGTTTAACCCCCCAGGGGCCCCAGCATTTT. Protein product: CASSLTPQGPQHF.

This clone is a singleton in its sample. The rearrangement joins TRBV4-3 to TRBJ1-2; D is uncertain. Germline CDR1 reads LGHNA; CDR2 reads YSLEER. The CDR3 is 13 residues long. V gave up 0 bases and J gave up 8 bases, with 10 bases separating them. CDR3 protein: CASSQERGFGYTF. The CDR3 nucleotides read TGCGCCAGCAGCCAAGAAAGAGGGTTCGGCTACACCTTC.

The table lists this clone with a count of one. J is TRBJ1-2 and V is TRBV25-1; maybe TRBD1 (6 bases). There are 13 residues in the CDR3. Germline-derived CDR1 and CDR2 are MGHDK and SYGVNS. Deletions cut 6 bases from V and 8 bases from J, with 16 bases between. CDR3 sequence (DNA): TGTGCCAGCAGCATAACGGGGGCGGAGGGCTACACCTTC. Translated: CASSITGAEGYTF.

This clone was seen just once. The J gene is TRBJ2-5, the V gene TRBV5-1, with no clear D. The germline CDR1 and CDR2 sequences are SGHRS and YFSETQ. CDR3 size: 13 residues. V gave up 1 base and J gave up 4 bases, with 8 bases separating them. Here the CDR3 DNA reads TGCGCCAGCAGCTTGAGTCTCGGAGAGACCCAGTACTTC. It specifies CASSLSLGETQYF.

The CDR3 is CSTWGPSYEQYF. CDR3 DNA sequence: TGCAGCACTTGGGGCCCCTCCTACGAGCAGTACTTC. This sequence joins TRBV29-1 and TRBJ2-7; perhaps TRBD1 as D (5 bases). V lost 8 bases to trimming and J lost 0 bases, with 11 bases between them. From germline, CDR1 is SQVTM and CDR2 ANQGSEA. The CDR3 length is 12 residues.

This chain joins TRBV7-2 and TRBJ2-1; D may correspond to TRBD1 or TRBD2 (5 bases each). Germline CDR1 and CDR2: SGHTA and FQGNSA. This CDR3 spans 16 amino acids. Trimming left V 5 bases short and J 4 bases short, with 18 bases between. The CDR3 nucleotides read TGTGCCAGCAGCCCCCTCGGTGGGACCCAATACAATGAGCAGTTCTTC. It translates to CASSPLGGTQYNEQFF.

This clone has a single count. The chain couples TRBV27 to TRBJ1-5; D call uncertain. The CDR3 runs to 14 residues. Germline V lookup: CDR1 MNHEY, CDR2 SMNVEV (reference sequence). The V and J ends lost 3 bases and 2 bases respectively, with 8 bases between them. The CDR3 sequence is CASSLTRGNQPQHF. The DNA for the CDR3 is TGTGCCAGCAGTTTGACTCGGGGCAATCAGCCCCAGCATTTT.

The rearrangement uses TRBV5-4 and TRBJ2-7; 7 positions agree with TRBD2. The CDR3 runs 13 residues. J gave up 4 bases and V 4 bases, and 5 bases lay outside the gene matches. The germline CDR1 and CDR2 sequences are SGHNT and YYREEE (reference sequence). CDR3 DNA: TGTGCCAGCAGCCCCCGGGGGGATTACGAGCAGTACTTC. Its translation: CASSPRGDYEQYF.

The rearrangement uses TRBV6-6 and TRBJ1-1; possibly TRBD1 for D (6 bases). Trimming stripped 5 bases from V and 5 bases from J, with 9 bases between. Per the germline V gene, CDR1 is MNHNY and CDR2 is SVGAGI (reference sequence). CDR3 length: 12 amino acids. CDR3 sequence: CASSVTGTEAFF. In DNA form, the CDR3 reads TGTGCCAGCAGTGTGACAGGTACTGAAGCTTTCTTT.

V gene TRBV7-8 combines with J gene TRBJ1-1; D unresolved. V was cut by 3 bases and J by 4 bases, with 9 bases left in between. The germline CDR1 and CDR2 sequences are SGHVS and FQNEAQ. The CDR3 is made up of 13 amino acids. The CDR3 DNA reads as TGTGCCAGCAGCTTTTTGGTAGCCACTGAAGCTTTCTTT. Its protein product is CASSFLVATEAFF.

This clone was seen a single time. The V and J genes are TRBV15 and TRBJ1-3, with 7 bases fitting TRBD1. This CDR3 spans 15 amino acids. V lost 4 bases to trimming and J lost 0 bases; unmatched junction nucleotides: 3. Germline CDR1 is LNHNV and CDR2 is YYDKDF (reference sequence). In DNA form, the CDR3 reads TGTGCCACCAGCAAAGACAGGGTCTCTGGAAACACCATATATTTT. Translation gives CATSKDRVSGNTIYF.

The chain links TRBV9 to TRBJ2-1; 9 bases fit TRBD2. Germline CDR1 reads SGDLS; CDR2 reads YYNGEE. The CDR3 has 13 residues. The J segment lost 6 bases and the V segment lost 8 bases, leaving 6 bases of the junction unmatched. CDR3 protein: CASAIAGVNEQFF. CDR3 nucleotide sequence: TGTGCCAGTGCAATAGCGGGAGTCAATGAGCAGTTCTTC.

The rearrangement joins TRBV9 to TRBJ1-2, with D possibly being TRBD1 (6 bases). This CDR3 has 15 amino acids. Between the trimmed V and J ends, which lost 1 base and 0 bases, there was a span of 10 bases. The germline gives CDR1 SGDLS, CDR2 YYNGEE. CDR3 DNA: TGTGCCAGCAGCGTAACAGGGTGGGCTAACTATGGCTACACCTTC. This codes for CASSVTGWANYGYTF.

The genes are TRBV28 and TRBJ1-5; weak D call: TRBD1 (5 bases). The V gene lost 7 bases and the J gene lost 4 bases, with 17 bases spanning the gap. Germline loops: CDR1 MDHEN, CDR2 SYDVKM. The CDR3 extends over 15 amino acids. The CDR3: CASTVMVGGNQPQHF. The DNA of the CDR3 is TGTGCCAGCACCGTCATGGTTGGGGGAAATCAGCCCCAGCATTTT.

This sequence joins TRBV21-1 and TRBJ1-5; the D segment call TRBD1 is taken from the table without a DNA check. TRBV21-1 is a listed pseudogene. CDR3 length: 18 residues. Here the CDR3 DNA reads TGTGCCAGCAGCAAAGCGGGACAGGGGGCGAATAGAAGTCAGCCCCAGCATTTT. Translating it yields CASSKAGQGANRSQPQHF.

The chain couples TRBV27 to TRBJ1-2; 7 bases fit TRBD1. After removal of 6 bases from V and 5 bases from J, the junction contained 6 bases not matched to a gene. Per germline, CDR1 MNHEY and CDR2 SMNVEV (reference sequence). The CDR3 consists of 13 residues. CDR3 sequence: CASRPTGTYGYTF. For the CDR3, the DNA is TGTGCCAGCAGGCCGACAGGGACGTATGGCTACACCTTC.

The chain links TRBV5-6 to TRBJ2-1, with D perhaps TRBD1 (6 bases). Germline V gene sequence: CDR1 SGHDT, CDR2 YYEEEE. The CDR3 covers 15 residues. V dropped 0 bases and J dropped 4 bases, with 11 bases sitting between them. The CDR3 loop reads CASSLDGGAYNEQFF. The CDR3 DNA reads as TGTGCCAGCAGCTTGGATGGGGGCGCGTACAATGAGCAGTTCTTC.

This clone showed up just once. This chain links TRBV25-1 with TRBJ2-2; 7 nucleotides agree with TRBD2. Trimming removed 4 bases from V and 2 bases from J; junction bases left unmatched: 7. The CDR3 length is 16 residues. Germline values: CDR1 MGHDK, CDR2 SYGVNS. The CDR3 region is CASSGSGRVNTGELFF. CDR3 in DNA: TGTGCCAGCAGTGGGTCAGGGAGGGTTAACACCGGGGAGCTGTTTTTT. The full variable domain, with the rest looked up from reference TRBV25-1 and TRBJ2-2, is EADIYQTPRYLVIGTGKKITLECSQTMGHDKMYWYQQDPGMELHLIHYSYGVNSTEKGDLSSESTVSRIRTEHFPLTLESARPSHTSQYLCASSGSGRVNTGELFFGEGSRLTVL.

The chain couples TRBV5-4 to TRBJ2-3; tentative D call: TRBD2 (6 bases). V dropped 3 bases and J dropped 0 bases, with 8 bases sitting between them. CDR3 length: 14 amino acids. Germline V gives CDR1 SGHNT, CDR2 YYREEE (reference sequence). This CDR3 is CASSSGSSTDTQYF. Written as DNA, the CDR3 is TGTGCCAGCAGCTCCGGGAGTAGCACAGATACGCAGTATTTT. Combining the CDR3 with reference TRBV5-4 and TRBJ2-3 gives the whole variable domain ETGVTQSPTHLIKTRGQQVTLRCSSQSGHNTVSWYQQALGQGPQFIFQYYREEENGRGNFPPRFSGLQFPNYSSELNVNALELDDSALYLCASSSGSSTDTQYFGPGTRLTVL.

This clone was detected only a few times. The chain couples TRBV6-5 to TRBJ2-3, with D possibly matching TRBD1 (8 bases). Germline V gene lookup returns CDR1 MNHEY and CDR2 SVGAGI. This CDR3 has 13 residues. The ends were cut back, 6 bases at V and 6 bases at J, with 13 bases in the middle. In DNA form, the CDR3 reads TGTGCCAGCAGCGAACAGGGGGGGGATACGCAGTATTTT. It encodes CASSEQGGDTQYF.